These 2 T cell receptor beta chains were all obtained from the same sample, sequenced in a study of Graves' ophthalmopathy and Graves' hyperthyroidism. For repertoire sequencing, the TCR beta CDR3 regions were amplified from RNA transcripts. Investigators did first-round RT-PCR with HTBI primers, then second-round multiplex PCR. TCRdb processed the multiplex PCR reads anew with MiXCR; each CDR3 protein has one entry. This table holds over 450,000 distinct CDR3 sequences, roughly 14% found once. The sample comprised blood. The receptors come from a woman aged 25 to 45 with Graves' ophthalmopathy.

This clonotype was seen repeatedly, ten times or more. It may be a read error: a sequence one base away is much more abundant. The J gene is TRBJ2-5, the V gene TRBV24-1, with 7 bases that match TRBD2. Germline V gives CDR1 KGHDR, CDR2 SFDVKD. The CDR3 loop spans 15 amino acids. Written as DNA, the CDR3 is TGTGCCACCAGTACGGTGGGAGGGAGGGGAGAGACCAAGTACTTC. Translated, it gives CATSTVGGRGETKYF.

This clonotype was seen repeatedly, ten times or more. The CDR3 nucleotides read TGTGCCAGCTTGGGGGGGGACAGGTCCTATGGCTACACCTTC. Encoded protein: CASLGGDRSYGYTF. This chain links TRBV6-5 with TRBJ1-2; 8 bases agree with TRBD1. Germline trimming cut 8 bases from V and 4 bases from J; bases unmatched to any gene: 9. CDR1 and CDR2 from the germline V gene are MNHEY and SVGAGI. There are 14 residues in the CDR3.